What follows describes a single T cell receptor beta chain. Its antigen is currently unknown. cDNA synthesis used the whole RNA isolate, giving expressed TCRB sequences. This table comes from immunoSEQ multiplex PCR, and its TCRdb copy is limited to in-frame clones, with some not included. Of 200,000 to 300,000 clones listed, about a tenth are singletons. Germline CDR1 SGHTA, CDR2 FQGNSA. The trim removed 4 bases at V and 8 bases at J, leaving 5 bases unmatched. The CDR3 spans 15 residues. This entry belongs to a study of beta chain features in type 1 diabetes. Study-level findings and limits: Moderate yet significant TCRB CDR3 shortening was seen in Type 1 diabetes patients in all four CD4+ subsets. Among type 1 diabetes patients, VDJ junctions had fewer insertions and more deletions. The cDNA sequencing approach could over-represent high-TCR-expressing cells.

This TCR derives from a man aged 30 to 39 with type 1 diabetes. Input material: naive CD4+ T cells from blood. This chain links TRBV7-2 with TRBJ2-1, with 13 bases identical to TRBD2. The CDR3, as DNA: TGTGCCAGCAGCTCTACTAGCGGGGGGGTTTATGAGCAGTTCTTC. It encodes CASSSTSGGVYEQFF.